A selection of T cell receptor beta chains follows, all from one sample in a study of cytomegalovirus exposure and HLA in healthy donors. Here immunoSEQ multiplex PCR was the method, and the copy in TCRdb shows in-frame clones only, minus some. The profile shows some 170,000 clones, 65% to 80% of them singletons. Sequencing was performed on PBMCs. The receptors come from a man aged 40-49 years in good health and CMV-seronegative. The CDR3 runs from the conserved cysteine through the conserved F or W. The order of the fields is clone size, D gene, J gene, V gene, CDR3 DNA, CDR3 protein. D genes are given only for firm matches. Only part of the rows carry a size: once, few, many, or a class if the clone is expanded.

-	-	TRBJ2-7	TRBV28	TGTGCCAGCAGTTTCAGTAACTACGAGCAGTACTTC	CASSFSNYEQYF
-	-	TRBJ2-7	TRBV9	TGTGCCAGCAGCGTAGTCAGGCAGGCGTCTGGGAAGCGGAGCTACGAGCAGTACTTC	CASSVVRQASGKRSYEQYF
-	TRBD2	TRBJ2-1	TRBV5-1	TGCGCCAGCAGCTTGGTAGCGGGCCCGAGCTACAATGAGCAGTTCTTC	CASSLVAGPSYNEQFF
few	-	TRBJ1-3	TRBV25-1	TGTGCCAGCAGTGAACCCGCGCTCTCTGGAAACACCATATATTTT	CASSEPALSGNTIYF
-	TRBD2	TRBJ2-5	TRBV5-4	TGTGCCAGCAGCTTTCCTTCTAGCGGGAGGACGGGGGAGACTCAGTACTTC	CASSFPSSGRTGETQYF
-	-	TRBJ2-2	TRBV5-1	TGCGCCAGCAGCCAGAACACCGGGGAGCTGTTTTTT	CASSQNTGELFF
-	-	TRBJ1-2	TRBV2	TGTGCCAGCAGTCCCGGGGGGGGCAACTATGGCTACACCTTC	CASSPGGGNYGYTF
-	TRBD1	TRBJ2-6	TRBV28	TGTGCCAGCAGTTTATCGGGACAGGGGGCGCTGGGTTCTGGGGCCAACGTCCTGACTTTC	CASSLSGQGALGSGANVLTF
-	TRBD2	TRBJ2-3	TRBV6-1	TGTGCCAGCAGTGAAACTAGCGGGAGAACAGATACGCAGTATTTT	CASSETSGRTDTQYF
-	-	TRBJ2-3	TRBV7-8	TGTGCCAGCAGCCTTGTGTCAGGGACAGATACGCAGTATTTT	CASSLVSGTDTQYF
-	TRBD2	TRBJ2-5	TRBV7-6	TGTGCCAGCAGCGAGGGACTAGCGCTGAGAGAGACCCAGTACTTC	CASSEGLALRETQYF
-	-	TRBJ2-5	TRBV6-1	TGTGCCAGCAGTGTAGGTGGGGCACCCCAAGAGACCCAGTACTTC	CASSVGGAPQETQYF
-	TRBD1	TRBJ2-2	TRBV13	TGTGCCAGCAGCTTAGCGAAAGGGACCGACTCGGCAGGGGGCTACACCGGGGAGCTGTTTTTT	CASSLAKGTDSAGGYTGELFF
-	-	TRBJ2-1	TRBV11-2	TGTGCCAGCAGCCACCAGCCAGGTACCTACTCCTACAATGAGCAGTTCTTC	CASSHQPGTYSYNEQFF
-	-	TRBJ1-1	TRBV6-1	TGTGCCAGCAGTGAATACAGCACGAACACTGAAGCTTTCTTT	CASSEYSTNTEAFF
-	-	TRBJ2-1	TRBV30	TGTGCCTGGAGTCAACCTCGTATAGGAGGGAAGCAGTTCTTC	CAWSQPRIGGKQFF
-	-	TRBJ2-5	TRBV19	TGTGCCAGTAGTATTAGGGGAAAGACCCAGTACTTC	CASSIRGKTQYF
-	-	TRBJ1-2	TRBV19	TGTGCCAGTAGTATAGAGACAGCCTATGGCTACACCTTC	CASSIETAYGYTF
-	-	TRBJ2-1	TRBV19	TGTGCCAGTACAGGGCGGAGCTACAATGAGCAGTTCTTC	CASTGRSYNEQFF
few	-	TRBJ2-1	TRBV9	TGTGCCAGCAGCGTGGACAACAATGAGCAGTTCTTC	CASSVDNNEQFF
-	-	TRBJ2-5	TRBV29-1	TGCAGCGTACCCACAGGCGGAGAGACCCAGTACTTC	CSVPTGGETQYF
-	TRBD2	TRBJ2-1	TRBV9	TGTGCCAGCAGCGCCGGGCGGGGGTCTTACAATGAGCAGTTCTTC	CASSAGRGSYNEQFF
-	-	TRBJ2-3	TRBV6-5	TGTGCCAGCAGTTCTCGGCGGGACTTCACAGATACGCAGTATTTT	CASSSRRDFTDTQYF
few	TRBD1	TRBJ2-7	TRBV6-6	TGTGCCAGCAACTCCAGGCAGGGGGTCTACGAGCAGTACTTC	CASNSRQGVYEQYF
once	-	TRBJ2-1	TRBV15	TGTGCCACCAGCAGAGTCCGGACTTACAATGAGCAGTTCTTC	CATSRVRTYNEQFF